In this sample, the clone carrying this TCR beta chain turned up many times. What it binds is unknown. TCRdb reanalysed the reads using MiXCR and keeps one entry per CDR3 protein. There are approximately 83,000 distinct CDR3 sequences in the sample; 20% to 30% occur only once, and 50% lies in the top ten. The CDR3 has 14 amino acids. CDR1 and CDR2 from the germline V gene are SGHTA and FQGNSA. Germline trimming cut 4 bases from V and 6 bases from J; bases unmatched to any gene: 6. These data originate in a study of T cell repertoires in cytomegalovirus infection. In the study overall: Alongside well-studied HLA-B-restricted CMV epitopes, recently identified HLA-C-restricted CMV epitopes were also used. Public TCR beta signatures were indicative of both CMV infection and a matching HLA type. Whole-study results and caveats: Cumulative frequency of public TCR beta families picked out carriers of CMV plus the relevant HLA. In two of eight donors, the top clonotype was HLA-C-restricted CMV-specific.

This chain uses TRBV7-2 with TRBJ2-7; 10 bases fit TRBD2. This material consisted of CD8+ T cells from cultured PBMCs, taken from culture after CMV antigen stimulation. This TCR was recovered from a human donor in good health (CMV status not recorded). Some clones in this sample may be carry-over from other donors' samples. The CDR3 DNA sequence: TGTGCCAGCAGCTCCGGGACTAGCGCTACCGAGCAGTACTTC. This translates into CASSSGTSATEQYF. Complete variable domain (other parts from reference TRBV7-2 and TRBJ2-7): GAGVSQSPSNKVTEKGKDVELRCDPISGHTALYWYRQSLGQGLEFLIYFQGNSAPDKSGLPSDRFSAERTGGSVSTLTIQRTQQEDSAVYLCASSSGTSATEQYFGPGTRLTVT.